These 23 T cell receptor beta chains originate from one sample sequenced in a study of cytomegalovirus exposure and HLA in healthy donors. This PCR relied on a set of 60 Vbeta primers and 13 Jbeta primers. Profiled with immunoSEQ multiplex PCR; TCRdb holds only in-frame clones, not every one. Of about 150,000 clones detected, 65% to 75% appear once; the ten largest clones hold under 2.5%. Sequenced sample: PBMCs. All receptors come from a young man in good health and CMV-seronegative.

V and J are TRBV19 and TRBJ1-5, with 8 bases that match TRBD1. This CDR3 is built from 15 residues. V shed 4 bases and J 2 bases; nucleotides not matched to a gene: 4. Germline V gene lookup returns CDR1 LNHDA and CDR2 SQIVND (reference sequence). The CDR3 DNA reads TGTGCCAGTAGTACAACAGGGGGTGGCAATCAGCCCCAGCATTTT. It encodes CASSTTGGGNQPQHF.

The sample holds one count of this clone. The germline gene is not matched at one end of the junction; a read error may be the cause. The same CDR3 can be traced to other DNA sequences in this sample. J is TRBJ2-3 and V is TRBV6-1; no definite D call. This CDR3 region has 14 residues. The germline CDR1 and CDR2 sequences are MNHNS and SASEGT. CDR3 region: CASSFVFSTDTQYF. The DNA for the CDR3 is TGTGCCAGCAGTTTCGTGTTTAGCACGGATACGCAGTATTTT.

This clone appeared a few times. The genes are TRBV5-5 and TRBJ2-7; 7 bases align to TRBD1. This CDR3 is 15 amino acids long. Trimming took 0 bases from V and 0 from J; bases not matched to a gene: 3. Germline CDR1 and CDR2: SGHKS and YYEKEE (reference sequence). The CDR3 region is CASSLEAGGSYEQYF. The CDR3 nucleotides read TGTGCCAGCAGCTTGGAGGCAGGGGGCTCCTACGAGCAGTACTTC. The whole variable domain, filled in from reference TRBV5-5 and TRBJ2-7, reads DAGVTQSPTHLIKTRGQQVTLRCSPISGHKSVSWYQQVLGQGPQFIFQYYEKEERGRGNFPDRFSARQFPNYSSELNVNALLLGDSALYLCASSLEAGGSYEQYFGPGTRLTVT.

J is TRBJ2-3 and V is TRBV29-1; the match to TRBD2 covers 9 bases. The CDR3 is 14 residues long. CDR1 and CDR2 (germline): SQVTM, ANQGSEA. V trimming: 4 bases; J trimming: 1 base; junction bases outside the gene matches: 3. The CDR3 loop is CSVVPSGGTDTQYF. The CDR3 DNA is TGCAGCGTTGTTCCTAGCGGGGGCACAGATACGCAGTATTTT.

This clone has just one count. The chain uses TRBV27 and TRBJ1-5; D is uncertain. The length of the CDR3 is 16 residues. V gave up 5 bases and J gave up 1 base, with 15 bases separating them. CDR1 MNHEY and CDR2 SMNVEV come from the germline V gene (reference sequence). Written as DNA, the CDR3 is TGTGCCAGCAGTACCTTTGGGAGGGAGAGCAATCAGCCCCAGCATTTT. It translates to CASSTFGRESNQPQHF.

The chain carries TRBV28 and TRBJ2-3, with 11 bases that match TRBD1. The CDR3 is 16 amino acids. V lost 6 bases and J lost 3; bases outside the gene matches: 8. Germline CDR1 is MDHEN and CDR2 is SYDVKM. The DNA for the CDR3 is TGTGCCAGCAGGGCCTGGACAGGGGGCAAAACAGATACGCAGTATTTT. Its protein product is CASRAWTGGKTDTQYF.

This chain uses TRBV7-2 with TRBJ1-2, with 7 bases that match TRBD1. This CDR3 is built from 13 residues. V shed 4 bases, J shed 2 bases, and the junction held 1 base outside the gene matches. Germline V gives CDR1 SGHTA, CDR2 FQGNSA. This CDR3 reads CASSSGQNYGYTF. DNA of the CDR3: TGTGCCAGCAGCTCGGGACAGAACTATGGCTACACCTTC.

The V and J genes are TRBV5-8 and TRBJ2-3; 13 nucleotides agree with TRBD2. From germline, CDR1 is SGHTS and CDR2 YDEGEE. J was trimmed by 2 bases and V by 4 bases; bases with no gene match: 4. CDR3 length: 16 residues. CDR3 region: CASSRGLAGLTDTQYF. CDR3 coding DNA: TGTGCCAGCAGCCGGGGACTAGCGGGGCTCACAGATACGCAGTATTTT. The whole variable domain, remainder taken from reference TRBV5-8 and TRBJ2-3, is EAGVTQSPTHLIKTRGQQATLRCSPISGHTSVYWYQQALGLGLQFLLWYDEGEERNRGNFPPRFSGRQFPNYSSELNVNALELEDSALYLCASSRGLAGLTDTQYFGPGTRLTVL.

The chain uses TRBV28 and TRBJ1-3, with D perhaps TRBD1 (5 bases). Deletions cut 3 bases from V and 0 bases from J, with 15 bases between. Germline CDR1 is MDHEN and CDR2 is SYDVKM. This CDR3 is built from 17 residues. The CDR3 loop reads CASSFAGQASSGNTIYF. For the CDR3, the DNA is TGTGCCAGCAGTTTCGCAGGGCAGGCGAGCTCTGGAAACACCATATATTTT.

The rearrangement links TRBV2 to TRBJ1-2; 7 positions agree with TRBD1. The CDR3 covers 16 residues. Germline CDR1 reads SNHLY; CDR2 reads FYNNEI. J was trimmed by 2 bases and V by 4 bases; bases with no gene match: 10. CDR3 loop: CASSGDRVQANYGYTF. The CDR3 coding sequence is TGTGCCAGCAGTGGGGACAGAGTTCAGGCCAACTATGGCTACACCTTC.

This chain joins TRBV29-1 and TRBJ2-7, with 10 bases aligning to TRBD1. This CDR3 has 15 residues. The V gene's germline CDR1 is SQVTM and CDR2 ANQGSEA. The V segment lost 7 bases and the J segment 2 bases; nucleotides outside the gene matches: 11. The CDR3 DNA follows: TGCAGCGCCCGGGCTCCGGGACAGGGGCCCTACGAGCAGTACTTC. Its protein product is CSARAPGQGPYEQYF.

The chain joins TRBV4-2 to TRBJ2-1, with D possibly TRBD1 on 5 matching bases. Deletions cut 0 bases from V and 0 bases from J, with 12 bases between. CDR1 is LGHNA and CDR2 is YNFKEQ in the germline V gene. The CDR3 is 17 amino acids. The CDR3 is CASSQDGHKSSYNEQFF. The CDR3 DNA is TGTGCCAGCAGCCAAGATGGACACAAGAGCTCCTACAATGAGCAGTTCTTC.

This chain uses TRBV18 with TRBJ2-1; 8 bases line up with TRBD2. The germline CDR1 and CDR2 sequences are KGHSH and LQKENI. The CDR3 runs 17 residues. V shed 3 bases, J shed 3 bases, and the junction held 10 bases outside the gene matches. The CDR3 DNA reads TGTGCCAGCTCACCCTACGGGCGGGGGGCCTACTACAATGAGCAGTTCTTC. It yields the protein CASSPYGRGAYYNEQFF.

The V and J genes are TRBV27 and TRBJ2-7; 12 positions agree with TRBD1. Per the germline V gene, CDR1 is MNHEY and CDR2 is SMNVEV (reference sequence). V was clipped by 1 base and J by 6 bases; unmatched bases: 4. The CDR3 has 15 residues. The CDR3 DNA sequence: TGTGCCAGCAGTTTATTGGGACAGGGGGCGGGCGAGCAGTACTTC. This translates into CASSLLGQGAGEQYF.

This clone was counted only a few times. CDR3 region: CSVDNGGSYEQYF. The CDR3 DNA reads TGCAGCGTTGATAATGGGGGCAGCTACGAGCAGTACTTC. The chain employs TRBV29-1 and TRBJ2-7, with a possible D match to TRBD1 (6 bases). V was pared by 3 bases and J by 3 bases, with 12 bases between. Per the germline V gene, CDR1 is SQVTM and CDR2 is ANQGSEA. The CDR3 loop spans 13 amino acids.

This clone has a handful of counts. This chain connects TRBV2 to TRBJ2-5; 7 positions agree with TRBD2. V lost 10 bases, J lost 3 bases, and 8 bases stayed unmatched. Germline V gives CDR1 SNHLY, CDR2 FYNNEI. This CDR3 has 13 residues. The CDR3 spells CATSWEGKETQYF. DNA for the CDR3: TGTGCCACCAGCTGGGAGGGGAAAGAGACCCAGTACTTC.

The gene calls are TRBV18 and TRBJ1-1, with 7 bases identical to TRBD1. The germline V gene encodes CDR1 KGHSH and CDR2 LQKENI. V lost 3 bases to trimming and J lost 1 base; unmatched junction nucleotides: 8. This CDR3 contains 16 residues. CDR3 protein: CASSPGTVPTNTEAFF. The DNA for the CDR3 is TGTGCCAGCTCACCTGGGACAGTCCCCACGAACACTGAAGCTTTCTTT.

The rearrangement links TRBV5-6 to TRBJ2-3, with 8 bases lining up with TRBD1. Germline lookup yields CDR1 SGHDT and CDR2 YYEEEE. V lost 2 bases to trimming and J lost 0 bases; unmatched junction nucleotides: 14. This CDR3 contains 19 residues. CDR3 region: CASSLGRTGLILSTDTQYF. Written as DNA, the CDR3 is TGTGCCAGCAGCTTAGGTCGGACAGGGCTTATACTTAGCACAGATACGCAGTATTTT.

The rearrangement joins TRBV5-1 to TRBJ1-2, with 11 positions matching TRBD1. J was trimmed by 6 bases and V by 2 bases; bases with no gene match: 3. CDR3 length: 14 amino acids. The germline gives CDR1 SGHRS, CDR2 YFSETQ. The CDR3 here is CASSLGQGADGYTF. In DNA, the CDR3 is TGCGCCAGCAGCTTAGGACAGGGGGCGGATGGCTACACCTTC.

The chain has TRBV7-9 and TRBJ2-5, with D possibly TRBD2 on 5 matching bases. The germline V gene encodes CDR1 SEHNR and CDR2 FQNEAQ (reference sequence). V dropped 5 bases and J dropped 0 bases, with 25 bases sitting between them. This CDR3 is built from 19 residues. The CDR3 DNA reads as TGTGCCAGCAGCACAGACTGGAGCCGGGGTCTGGGGTACCAAGAGACCCAGTACTTC. The encoded protein is CASSTDWSRGLGYQETQYF.

On this clone itself: Other DNA sequences in this specimen translate into the identical CDR3. The rearrangement uses TRBV14 and TRBJ2-7; 7 bases line up with TRBD1. Germline V lookup: CDR1 SGHDN, CDR2 FVKESK. J was trimmed by 3 bases and V by 3 bases; bases with no gene match: 2. The CDR3 loop spans 13 amino acids. CDR3 in amino acids: CASSQGTVYEQYF. The CDR3 nucleotides read TGTGCCAGCAGCCAGGGGACAGTCTACGAGCAGTACTTC.

The chain carries TRBV5-1 and TRBJ2-4; 9 bases map to TRBD1. The CDR3 sequence is 14 residues long. Germline trimming cut 4 bases from V and 9 bases from J; bases unmatched to any gene: 8. Germline V gene data show CDR1 as SGHRS and CDR2 as YFSETQ. The CDR3 DNA sequence: TGCGCCAGCAGCGAAGGACAGGGGTCGGGCATTCAGTACTTC. Translated: CASSEGQGSGIQYF.

The chain has TRBV5-1 and TRBJ2-7, with 7 positions matching TRBD1. Germline CDR1 and CDR2: SGHRS and YFSETQ. With 2 bases clipped from V and 2 bases from J, the junction kept 10 bases outside the gene matches. The CDR3 runs to 16 residues. The CDR3 DNA sequence: TGCGCCAGCAGCTTAGGAATCCACAGGGGCGCCTACGAGCAGTACTTC. Protein sequence: CASSLGIHRGAYEQYF. Complete variable domain (other parts from reference TRBV5-1 and TRBJ2-7): KAGVTQTPRYLIKTRGQQVTLSCSPISGHRSVSWYQQTPGQGLQFLFEYFSETQRNKGNFPGRFSGRQFSNSRSEMNVSTLELGDSALYLCASSLGIHRGAYEQYFGPGTRLTVT.